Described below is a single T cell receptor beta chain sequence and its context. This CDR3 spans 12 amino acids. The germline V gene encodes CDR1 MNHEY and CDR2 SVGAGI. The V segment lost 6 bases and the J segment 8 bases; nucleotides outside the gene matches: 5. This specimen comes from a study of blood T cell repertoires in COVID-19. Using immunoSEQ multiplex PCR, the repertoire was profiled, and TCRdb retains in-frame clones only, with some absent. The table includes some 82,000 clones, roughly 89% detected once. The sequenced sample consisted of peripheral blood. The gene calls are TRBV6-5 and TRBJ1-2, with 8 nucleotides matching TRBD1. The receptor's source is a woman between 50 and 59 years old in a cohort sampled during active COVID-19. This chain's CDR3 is CASRDRVEGYTF. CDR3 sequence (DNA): TGTGCCAGCAGGGACAGGGTGGAGGGCTACACCTTC.